The 9 T cell receptor beta chains in this list originate from one sample, sequenced in a study of blood T cell repertoires in COVID-19. Libraries were prepared by immunoSEQ multiplex PCR; TCRdb keeps only in-frame clonotypes and omits some of them. Among 310,000 or so clones listed, around nine tenths were seen once. The sequencing input was peripheral blood. The receptors stem from a woman in her 30s with COVID-19, enrolled during active disease.

The chain's CDR3 is CASSLESGGAYGYTF. CDR3 coding DNA: TGTGCCAGCAGCTTAGAGAGTGGGGGGGCTTATGGCTACACCTTC. The chain is built from TRBV7-2 and TRBJ1-2; a possible D gene is TRBD1 (6 bases). This CDR3 comprises 15 residues. Between the trimmed V and J ends, which lost 1 base and 5 bases, there was a span of 14 bases. Germline assignment: CDR1 SGHTA and CDR2 FQGNSA.

The chain carries TRBV7-9 and TRBJ1-6; D not resolved. The CDR3 is 14 amino acids. In germline, CDR1 is SEHNR, CDR2 FQNEAQ (reference sequence). V lost 1 base to trimming and J lost 10 bases, with 11 bases between them. CDR3 sequence (DNA): TGTGCCAGCAGCTTAGTCCCCTCACAGTCACCCCTCCACTTT. Translating gives CASSLVPSQSPLHF.

J is TRBJ1-1 and V is TRBV3-1 (or the pseudogene TRBV3-2); D unresolved. V lost 5 bases, J lost 10 bases, and 23 bases lay in between. This CDR3 spans 15 amino acids. Germline CDR1 is LGHDT and CDR2 is YNNKEL (reference sequence). The CDR3 region is CASSTSRSWSARAFF. DNA of the CDR3: TGTGCCAGCAGCACCTCCAGGTCGTGGTCGGCGCGAGCTTTCTTT.

The rearrangement joins TRBV29-1 to TRBJ1-2; no reliable D call. V was shortened by 7 bases and J by 5 bases, with 17 bases between the two germline ends. In germline, CDR1 is SQVTM, CDR2 ANQGSEA. The CDR3 totals 13 residues. The CDR3 region has the DNA TGCAGCGGCGCTCAGCCTGACAAATATGGCTACACCTTC. Its translation: CSGAQPDKYGYTF. The variable domain in full, with the rest retrieved from reference TRBV29-1 and TRBJ1-2, is SAVISQKPSRDICQRGTSLTIQCQVDSQVTMMFWYRQQPGQSLTLIATANQGSEATYESGFVIDKFPISRPNLTFSTLTVSNMSPEDSSIYLCSGAQPDKYGYTFGSGTRLTVV.

This clone has just a few counts. V usage is TRBV9 and J usage is TRBJ2-7; 10 nucleotides match TRBD2. Trimming at V came to 4 bases and at J to 5 bases, leaving 6 bases not matched to a gene. The CDR3 has 14 amino acids. In germline, CDR1 is SGDLS, CDR2 YYNGEE. CDR3 residues: CASSPGTSDHEQYF. CDR3 sequence (DNA): TGTGCCAGCAGCCCCGGGACTAGCGACCACGAGCAGTACTTC.

J is TRBJ1-4 and V is TRBV28, with D perhaps matching TRBD1 (5 bases). The CDR3 runs 16 residues. Germline V lookup: CDR1 MDHEN, CDR2 SYDVKM. The V gene lost 5 bases and the J gene lost 0 bases, with 13 bases spanning the gap. CDR3 protein: CASSLHGGATNEKLFF. DNA for the CDR3: TGTGCCAGCAGTCTCCACGGGGGAGCAACTAATGAAAAACTGTTTTTT.

This chain links TRBV28 with TRBJ2-7; tentative D call: TRBD2 (6 bases). V lost 5 bases and J 9 bases, leaving 11 bases between the germline ends. The CDR3 sequence is 11 residues long. Germline lookup yields CDR1 MDHEN and CDR2 SYDVKM. CDR3 amino acids: CASSERVGQYF. For the CDR3, the DNA is TGTGCCAGCAGTGAGCGGGTGGGGCAGTACTTC.

This clone came up a few times. The rearrangement uses TRBV3-1 (or the pseudogene TRBV3-2) and TRBJ2-7, with TRBD2 identical over 10 bases. V trimming: 3 bases; J trimming: 2 bases; junction bases outside the gene matches: 4. Germline lookup yields CDR1 LGHDT and CDR2 YNNKEL (reference sequence). This CDR3 is built from 15 residues. Here the CDR3 reads CASSHLAGVTYEQYF. CDR3 DNA sequence: TGTGCCAGCAGCCACCTAGCGGGAGTGACCTACGAGCAGTACTTC.

The gene calls are TRBV6-5 and TRBJ2-7; TRBD1 might be the D (5 bases). The CDR3 extends over 13 amino acids. V was shortened by 6 bases and J by 2 bases, with 11 bases between the two germline ends. Per the germline V gene, CDR1 is MNHEY and CDR2 is SVGAGI. The chain's CDR3 is CASRAGIAYEQYF. Here the CDR3 DNA reads TGTGCCAGCAGGGCAGGGATAGCCTACGAGCAGTACTTC.